This T cell receptor (beta chain) was recovered during a study of blood T cell repertoires in COVID-19. Across the whole study: Nucleic acid was either cDNA or gDNA, and it came from T cells, B-cell-depleted T cells, or PBMCs.

V was shortened by 4 bases and J by 3 bases, with 12 bases between the two germline ends. The CDR3 is made up of 14 amino acids. In germline, CDR1 is MNHEY, CDR2 SMNVEV (reference sequence). Study members were between about 18 and 89 years old and lived in 24 US regions. Recovered participants had two consecutive negative NP/OP PCR tests, healthcare professional clearance, or symptom resolution. Profiled with immunoSEQ multiplex PCR; TCRdb holds only in-frame clones, not every one. The sample carries some 490,000 clones, 70% to 90% recorded once. The rearrangement links TRBV27 to TRBJ1-1, with D maybe TRBD1 (5 bases). This TCR was recovered from a woman in her sixties or seventies who had recovered from COVID-19. Sequenced material: PBMCs or T cells enriched from blood (not recorded which). The CDR3 nucleotides are TGTGCCAGCAGTTGGGGGGAAGGAGACACTGAAGCTTTCTTT. Amino acids: CASSWGEGDTEAFF.